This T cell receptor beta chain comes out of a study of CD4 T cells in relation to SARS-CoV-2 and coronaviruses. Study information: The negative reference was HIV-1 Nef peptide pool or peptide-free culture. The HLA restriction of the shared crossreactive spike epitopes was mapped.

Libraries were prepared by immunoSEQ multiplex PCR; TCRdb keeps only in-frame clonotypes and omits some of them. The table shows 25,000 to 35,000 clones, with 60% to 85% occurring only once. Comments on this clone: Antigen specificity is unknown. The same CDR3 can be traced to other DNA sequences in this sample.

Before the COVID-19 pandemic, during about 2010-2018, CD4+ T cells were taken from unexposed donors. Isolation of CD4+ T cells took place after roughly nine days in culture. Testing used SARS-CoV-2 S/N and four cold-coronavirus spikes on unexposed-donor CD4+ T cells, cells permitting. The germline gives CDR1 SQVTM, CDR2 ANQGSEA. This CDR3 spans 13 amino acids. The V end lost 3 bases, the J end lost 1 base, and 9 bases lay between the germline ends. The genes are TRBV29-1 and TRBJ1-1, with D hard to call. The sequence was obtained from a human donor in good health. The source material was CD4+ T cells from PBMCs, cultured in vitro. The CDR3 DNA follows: TGCAGCGTTGACAGAGCCGAGAACACTGAAGCTTTCTTT. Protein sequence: CSVDRAENTEAFF. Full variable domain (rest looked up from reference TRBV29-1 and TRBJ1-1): SAVISQKPSRDICQRGTSLTIQCQVDSQVTMMFWYRQQPGQSLTLIATANQGSEATYESGFVIDKFPISRPNLTFSTLTVSNMSPEDSSIYLCSVDRAENTEAFFGQGTRLTVV.